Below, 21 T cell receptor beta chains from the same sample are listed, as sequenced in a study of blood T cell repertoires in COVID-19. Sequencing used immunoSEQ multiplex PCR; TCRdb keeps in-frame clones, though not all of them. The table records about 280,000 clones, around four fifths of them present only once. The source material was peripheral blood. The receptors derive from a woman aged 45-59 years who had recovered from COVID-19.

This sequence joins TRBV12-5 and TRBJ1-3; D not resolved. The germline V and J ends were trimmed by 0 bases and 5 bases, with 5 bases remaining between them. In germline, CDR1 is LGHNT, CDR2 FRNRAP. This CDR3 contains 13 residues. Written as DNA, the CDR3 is TGTGCTAGTGGTTTGGTACAAAGAAACACCATATATTTT. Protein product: CASGLVQRNTIYF.

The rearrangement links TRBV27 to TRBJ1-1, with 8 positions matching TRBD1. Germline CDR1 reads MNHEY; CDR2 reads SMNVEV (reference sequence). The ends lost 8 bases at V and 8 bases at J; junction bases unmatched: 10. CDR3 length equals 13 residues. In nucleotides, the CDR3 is TGTGCCAGCGTCCGACAGGGGCAGGCCGAAGCTTTCTTT. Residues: CASVRQGQAEAFF.

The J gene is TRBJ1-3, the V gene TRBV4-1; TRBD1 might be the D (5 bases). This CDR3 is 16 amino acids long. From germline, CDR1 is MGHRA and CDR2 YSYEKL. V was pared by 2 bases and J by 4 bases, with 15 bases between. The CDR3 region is CASSQLDSGSGNTIYF. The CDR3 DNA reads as TGCGCCAGCAGCCAATTGGATTCAGGGTCCGGAAACACCATATATTTT.

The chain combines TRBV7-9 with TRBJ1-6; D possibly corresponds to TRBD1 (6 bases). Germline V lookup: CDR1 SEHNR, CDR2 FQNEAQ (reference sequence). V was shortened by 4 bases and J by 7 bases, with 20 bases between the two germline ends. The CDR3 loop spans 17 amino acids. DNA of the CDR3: TGTGCCAGCAGCTCGATCCCGACAGGCCTCAGGAATTCACCCCTCCACTTT. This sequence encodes CASSSIPTGLRNSPLHF.

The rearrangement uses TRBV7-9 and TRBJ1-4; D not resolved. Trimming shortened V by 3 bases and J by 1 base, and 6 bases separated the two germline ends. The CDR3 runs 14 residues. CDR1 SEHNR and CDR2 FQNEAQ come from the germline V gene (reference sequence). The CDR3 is CASSFAGTNEKLFF. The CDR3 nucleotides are TGTGCCAGCAGCTTCGCGGGAACTAATGAAAAACTGTTTTTT.

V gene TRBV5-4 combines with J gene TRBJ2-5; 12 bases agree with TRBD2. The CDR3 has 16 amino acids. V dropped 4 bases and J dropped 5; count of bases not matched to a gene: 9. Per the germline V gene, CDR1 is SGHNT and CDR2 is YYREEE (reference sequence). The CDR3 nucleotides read TGTGCCAGCAGCGTAGCGGGCCTAGCGGGGGGGGAGACCCAGTACTTC. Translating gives CASSVAGLAGGETQYF.

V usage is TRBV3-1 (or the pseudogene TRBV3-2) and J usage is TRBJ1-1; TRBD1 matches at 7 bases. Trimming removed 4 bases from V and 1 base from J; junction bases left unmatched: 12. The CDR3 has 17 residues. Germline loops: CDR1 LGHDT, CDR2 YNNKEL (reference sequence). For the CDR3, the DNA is TGTGCCAGCAGCCTTCGGGACAGCGAACTTTCGAACACTGAAGCTTTCTTT. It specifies CASSLRDSELSNTEAFF.

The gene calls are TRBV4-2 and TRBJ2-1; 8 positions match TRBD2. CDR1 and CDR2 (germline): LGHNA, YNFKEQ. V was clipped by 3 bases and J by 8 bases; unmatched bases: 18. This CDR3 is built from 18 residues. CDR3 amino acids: CASSQGAGVAGWADEQFF. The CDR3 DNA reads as TGTGCCAGCAGCCAGGGCGCGGGGGTAGCGGGGTGGGCGGATGAGCAGTTCTTC.

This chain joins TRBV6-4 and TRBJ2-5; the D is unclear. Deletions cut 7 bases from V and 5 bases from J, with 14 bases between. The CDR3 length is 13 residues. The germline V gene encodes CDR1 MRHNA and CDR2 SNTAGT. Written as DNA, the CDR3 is TGTGCCAGCACCGAAGGAGTCAAGGAGACCCAGTACTTC. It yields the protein CASTEGVKETQYF.

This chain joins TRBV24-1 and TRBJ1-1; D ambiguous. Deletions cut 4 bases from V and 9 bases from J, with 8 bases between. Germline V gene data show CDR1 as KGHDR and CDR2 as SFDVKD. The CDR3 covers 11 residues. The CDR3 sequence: CATSDRLKAFF. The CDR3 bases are TGTGCCACCAGTGACAGGCTAAAAGCTTTCTTT.

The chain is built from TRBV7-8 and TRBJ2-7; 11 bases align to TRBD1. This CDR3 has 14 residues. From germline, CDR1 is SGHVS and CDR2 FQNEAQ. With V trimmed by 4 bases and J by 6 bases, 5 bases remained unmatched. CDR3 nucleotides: TGTGCCAGCAGCTACGGACAGGGGGCTGGCGAGCAGTACTTC. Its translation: CASSYGQGAGEQYF. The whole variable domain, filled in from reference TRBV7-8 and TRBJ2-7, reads GAGVSQSPRYKVAKRGQDVALRCDPISGHVSLFWYQQALGQGPEFLTYFQNEAQLDKSGLPSDRFFAERPEGSVSTLKIQRTQQEDSAVYLCASSYGQGAGEQYFGPGTRLTVT.

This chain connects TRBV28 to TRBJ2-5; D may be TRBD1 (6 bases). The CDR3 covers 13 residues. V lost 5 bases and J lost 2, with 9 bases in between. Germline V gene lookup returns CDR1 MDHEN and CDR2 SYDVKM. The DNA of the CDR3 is TGTGCCAGCAGTGCCAGGGGTCAAGAGACCCAGTACTTC. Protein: CASSARGQETQYF.

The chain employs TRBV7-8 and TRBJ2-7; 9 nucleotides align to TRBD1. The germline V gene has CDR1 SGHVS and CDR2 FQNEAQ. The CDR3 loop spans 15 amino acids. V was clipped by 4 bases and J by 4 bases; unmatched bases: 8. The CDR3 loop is CASSSQGAGGYEQYF. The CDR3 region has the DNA TGTGCCAGCAGCTCACAGGGGGCCGGGGGGTACGAGCAGTACTTC.

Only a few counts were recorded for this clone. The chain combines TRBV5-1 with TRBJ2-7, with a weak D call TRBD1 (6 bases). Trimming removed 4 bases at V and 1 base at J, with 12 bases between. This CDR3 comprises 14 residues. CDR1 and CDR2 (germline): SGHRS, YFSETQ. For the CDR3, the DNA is TGCGCCAGCAGCGGCCGGGACACATCCTACGAGCAGTACTTC. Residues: CASSGRDTSYEQYF.

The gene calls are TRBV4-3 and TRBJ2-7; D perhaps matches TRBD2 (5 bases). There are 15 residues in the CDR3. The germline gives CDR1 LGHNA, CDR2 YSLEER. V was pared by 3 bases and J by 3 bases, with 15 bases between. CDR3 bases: TGCGCCAGCAGCCATACCCTCGAGGGTGGCTACGAGCAGTACTTC. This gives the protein CASSHTLEGGYEQYF.

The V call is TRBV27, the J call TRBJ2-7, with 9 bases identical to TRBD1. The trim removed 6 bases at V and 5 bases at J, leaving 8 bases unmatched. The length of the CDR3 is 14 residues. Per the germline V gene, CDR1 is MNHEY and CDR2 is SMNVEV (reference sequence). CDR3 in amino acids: CASSPPGQGNEQYF. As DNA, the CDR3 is TGTGCCAGCAGCCCACCGGGACAGGGTAACGAGCAGTACTTC.

The CDR3 DNA sequence: TGTGCCAGCAGTAACAGGGCCACCCAGTACTTC. Translated: CASSNRATQYF. The chain is built from TRBV6-6 and TRBJ2-5; D is possibly TRBD1 (6 bases). The V end lost 5 bases, the J end lost 8 bases, and 9 bases lay between the germline ends. Per germline, CDR1 MNHNY and CDR2 SVGAGI (reference sequence). The CDR3 totals 11 residues.

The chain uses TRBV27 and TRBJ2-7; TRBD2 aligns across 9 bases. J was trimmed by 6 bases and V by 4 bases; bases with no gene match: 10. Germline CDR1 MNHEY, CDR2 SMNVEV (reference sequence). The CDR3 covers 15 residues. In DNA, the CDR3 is TGTGCCAGCAGTTCCGCTGGAGCGGGAGGAGGCGAGCAGTACTTC. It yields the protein CASSSAGAGGGEQYF.

CDR3 nucleotide sequence: TGCGCCAGCAGCAAACAGGGGCTCGAGCAGTACTTC. The encoded protein is CASSKQGLEQYF. The chain recombines TRBV5-1 with TRBJ2-7; the match to TRBD1 covers 7 bases. V lost 4 bases, J lost 6 bases, and 4 bases stayed unmatched. Germline CDR1 is SGHRS and CDR2 is YFSETQ. The CDR3 covers 12 residues.

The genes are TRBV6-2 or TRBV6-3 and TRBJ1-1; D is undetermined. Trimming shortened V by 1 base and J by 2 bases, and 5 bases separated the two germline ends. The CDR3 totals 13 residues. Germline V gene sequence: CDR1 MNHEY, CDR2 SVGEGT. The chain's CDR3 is CASSYYSNTEAFF. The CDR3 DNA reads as TGTGCCAGCAGTTACTATTCAAACACTGAAGCTTTCTTT.

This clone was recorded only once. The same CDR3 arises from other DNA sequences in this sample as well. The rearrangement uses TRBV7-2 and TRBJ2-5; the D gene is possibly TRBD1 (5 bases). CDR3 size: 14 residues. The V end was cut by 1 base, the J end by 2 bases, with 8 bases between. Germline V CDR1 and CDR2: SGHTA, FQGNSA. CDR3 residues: CASSLGQSQETQYF. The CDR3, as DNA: TGTGCCAGCAGCTTAGGACAGTCACAAGAGACCCAGTACTTC.